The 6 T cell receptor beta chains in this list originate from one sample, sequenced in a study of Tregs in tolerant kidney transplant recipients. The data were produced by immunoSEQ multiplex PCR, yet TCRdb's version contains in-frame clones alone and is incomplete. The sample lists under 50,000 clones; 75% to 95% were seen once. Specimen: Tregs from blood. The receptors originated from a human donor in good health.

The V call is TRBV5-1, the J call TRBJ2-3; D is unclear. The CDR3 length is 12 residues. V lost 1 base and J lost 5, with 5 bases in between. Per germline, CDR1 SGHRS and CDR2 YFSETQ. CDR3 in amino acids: CASSLNRDTQYF. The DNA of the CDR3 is TGCGCCAGCAGCTTGAATAGAGATACGCAGTATTTT.

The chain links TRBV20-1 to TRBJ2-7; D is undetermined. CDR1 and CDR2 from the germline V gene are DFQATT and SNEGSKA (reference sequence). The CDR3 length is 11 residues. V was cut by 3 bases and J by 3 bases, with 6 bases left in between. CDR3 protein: CSASYGYEQYF. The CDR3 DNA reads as TGCAGTGCTAGTTATGGCTACGAGCAGTACTTC.

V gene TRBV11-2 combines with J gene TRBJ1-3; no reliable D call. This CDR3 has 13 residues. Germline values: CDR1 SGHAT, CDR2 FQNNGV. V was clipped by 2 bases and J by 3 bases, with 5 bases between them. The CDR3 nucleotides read TGTGCCAGCAGCTTATTGGGTGGAAACACCATATATTTT. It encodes CASSLLGGNTIYF.

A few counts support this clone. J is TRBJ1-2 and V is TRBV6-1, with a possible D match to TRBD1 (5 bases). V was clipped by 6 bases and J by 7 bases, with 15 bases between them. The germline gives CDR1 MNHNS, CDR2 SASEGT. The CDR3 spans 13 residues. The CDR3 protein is CASSAEVGLGYTF. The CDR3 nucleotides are TGTGCCAGCAGCGCGGAGGTGGGGCTTGGCTACACCTTC.

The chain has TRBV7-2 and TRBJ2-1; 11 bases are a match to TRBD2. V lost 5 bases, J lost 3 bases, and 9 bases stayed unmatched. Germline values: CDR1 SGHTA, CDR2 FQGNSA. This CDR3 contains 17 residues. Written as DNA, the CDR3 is TGTGCCAGCAGCCTCCTCTCCGGGACTAGCGGCTACAATGAGCAGTTCTTC. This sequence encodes CASSLLSGTSGYNEQFF.

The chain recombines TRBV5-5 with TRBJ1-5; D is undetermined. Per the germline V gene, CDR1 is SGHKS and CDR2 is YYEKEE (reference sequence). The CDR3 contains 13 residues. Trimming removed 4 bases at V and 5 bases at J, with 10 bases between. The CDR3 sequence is CASSLGWHQPQHF. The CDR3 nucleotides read TGTGCCAGCAGCCTCGGTTGGCATCAGCCCCAGCATTTT.